This T cell receptor (beta chain) came from a study of blood T cell repertoires in COVID-19. Study details: Spain, Italy and the United States supplied samples that represented acute and convalescent COVID-19.

The V and J ends lost 5 bases and 10 bases respectively, with 25 bases between them. In germline, CDR1 is SGHTA, CDR2 FQGNSA. The CDR3 has 16 residues. Authors' analysis steps: Reference gene primer amplification in the assay estimated nucleated cell counts. Data came from immunoSEQ multiplex PCR; TCRdb stores just in-frame clones and leaves some out. V and J calls and clone size are as listed in that table; D and trimming were resolved from the DNA. Seen here are tens of thousands of clones, about nine tenths observed once, and the top ten hold roughly 7.6%. The source material was peripheral blood. The rearrangement uses TRBV7-2 and TRBJ2-3, with D tentatively TRBD2 (7 bases). This clonotype was sampled from a human donor with active COVID-19. The donor label of this sample is uncertain. Here the CDR3 DNA reads TGTGCCAGCAGCAAATACCCGGGCAGGGGAGGGGGGGCGCAGTATTTT. Translation: CASSKYPGRGGGAQYF.